The 11 T cell receptor beta chains presented below share a single source sample, sequenced in a study of shared clonotypes between healthy human individuals. The assay was immunoSEQ multiplex PCR, and TCRdb's table has in-frame clones only and misses some. The table shows 150,000 to 200,000 clones, with approximately 60% occurring only once. Sequences were obtained from memory CD4+ T cells sorted from blood. The subset denotes: CD45RA-negative fraction. These receptors were taken from a young man in good health.

The chain recombines TRBV5-1 with TRBJ2-1; 9 nucleotides match TRBD1. J gave up 6 bases and V 4 bases, and 8 bases lay outside the gene matches. Germline V lookup: CDR1 SGHRS, CDR2 YFSETQ. The CDR3 has 15 amino acids. For the CDR3, the DNA is TGCGCCAGCAGCAACCGGGACAGGGCCCGCAATGAGCAGTTCTTC. Translating it yields CASSNRDRARNEQFF. Combining the CDR3 with reference TRBV5-1 and TRBJ2-1 gives the whole variable domain KAGVTQTPRYLIKTRGQQVTLSCSPISGHRSVSWYQQTPGQGLQFLFEYFSETQRNKGNFPGRFSGRQFSNSRSEMNVSTLELGDSALYLCASSNRDRARNEQFFGPGTRLTVL.

V gene TRBV11-1 combines with J gene TRBJ2-1; TRBD1 matches 9 bases. Germline values: CDR1 SGHAT, CDR2 FQDESV (reference sequence). J gave up 7 bases and V 9 bases, and 10 bases lay outside the gene matches. CDR3 length equals 14 residues. The CDR3 region is CASSPGQGMNEQFF. The CDR3 DNA reads as TGTGCCAGTAGTCCGGGACAGGGTATGAATGAGCAGTTCTTC. Together with reference TRBV11-1 and TRBJ2-1, the CDR3 gives the full variable domain: EAEVAQSPRYKITEKSQAVAFWCDPISGHATLYWYRQILGQGPELLVQFQDESVVDDSQLPKDRFSAERLKGVDSTLKIQPAELGDSAMYLCASSPGQGMNEQFFGPGTRLTVL.

This clone has a handful of counts. The rearrangement uses TRBV18 and TRBJ2-1, with D uncertain. V lost 3 bases and J 4 bases, leaving 16 bases between the germline ends. From germline, CDR1 is KGHSH and CDR2 LQKENI. The CDR3 is 16 amino acids. Here the CDR3 DNA reads TGTGCCAGCTCACCCCTCGGTCCACTGCTATACAATGAGCAGTTCTTC. Amino acid sequence: CASSPLGPLLYNEQFF.

The chain couples TRBV29-1 to TRBJ2-7, with D unclear. In germline, CDR1 is SQVTM, CDR2 ANQGSEA. The CDR3 consists of 13 residues. V was clipped by 2 bases and J by 2 bases, with 10 bases between them. DNA of the CDR3: TGCAGCGTTGAACTAGTGGGTGCCTACGAGCAGTACTTC. Encoded protein: CSVELVGAYEQYF.

The table lists this clone with a few counts. The chain carries TRBV4-3 and TRBJ2-7, with 9 bases lining up with TRBD2. Per germline, CDR1 LGHNA and CDR2 YSLEER. This CDR3 comprises 19 residues. V gave up 0 bases and J gave up 0 bases; unmatched junction bases: 12. The CDR3 DNA is TGCGCCAGCAGCCAAGAAGCAAGCGGGAGGCCCCCTTTCTCCTACGAGCAGTACTTC. Its protein product is CASSQEASGRPPFSYEQYF.

The table lists this clone with a few counts. The chain links TRBV6-5 to TRBJ1-1, with D unresolved. Trimming shortened V by 2 bases and J by 1 base, and 5 bases separated the two germline ends. CDR1 is MNHEY, CDR2 SVGAGI, per germline. This CDR3 region has 13 residues. Written as DNA, the CDR3 is TGTGCCAGCAGTTACGACTCGAACACTGAAGCTTTCTTT. Protein sequence: CASSYDSNTEAFF.

The chain couples TRBV7-9 to TRBJ1-4, with D possibly TRBD1 on 6 matching bases. This CDR3 has 15 amino acids. The germline V and J ends were trimmed by 5 bases and 7 bases, with 17 bases remaining between them. Germline CDR1 is SEHNR and CDR2 is FQNEAQ (reference sequence). The CDR3 region is CASSGSGGHIEKLFF. The CDR3 region has the DNA TGTGCCAGCAGCGGCAGCGGGGGGCATATTGAAAAACTGTTTTTT.

This chain connects TRBV5-6 to TRBJ2-2; 7 nucleotides line up with TRBD2. The V segment lost 4 bases and the J segment 4 bases; nucleotides outside the gene matches: 7. The CDR3 extends over 15 amino acids. The germline V gene has CDR1 SGHDT and CDR2 YYEEEE. CDR3 nucleotides: TGTGCCAGCAGCCCGCTGGGGAGGGGCACCGGGGAGCTGTTTTTT. Encoded protein: CASSPLGRGTGELFF.

The chain has TRBV30 and TRBJ2-1, with TRBD2 matching over 8 bases. J gave up 2 bases and V 2 bases, and 5 bases lay outside the gene matches. The germline CDR1 and CDR2 sequences are GTSNPN and SVGIG (reference sequence). The CDR3 has 15 residues. CDR3 sequence (DNA): TGTGCCTGGAGTCTGACCGGGAGGGCCTACAATGAGCAGTTCTTC. Translating gives CAWSLTGRAYNEQFF.

The rearrangement joins TRBV2 to TRBJ1-2; weak D call: TRBD1 (5 bases). The ends were cut back, 2 bases at V and 8 bases at J, with 12 bases in the middle. Germline V gene sequence: CDR1 SNHLY, CDR2 FYNNEI. The CDR3 length is 13 residues. CDR3 sequence reads: CASSENPGQGYTF. The CDR3 DNA reads TGTGCCAGCAGTGAAAATCCGGGGCAGGGCTACACCTTC. Looking up the rest from reference TRBV2 and TRBJ1-2 gives the full variable domain: EPEVTQTPSHQVTQMGQEVILRCVPISNHLYFYWYRQILGQKVEFLVSFYNNEISEKSEIFDDQFSVERPDGSNFTLKIRSTKLEDSAMYFCASSENPGQGYTFGSGTRLTVV.

The chain has TRBV5-8 and TRBJ2-7; D remains unclear. Deletions cut 5 bases from V and 2 bases from J, with 8 bases between. Germline V gene data show CDR1 as SGHTS and CDR2 as YDEGEE. CDR3 length equals 12 residues. The CDR3 sequence is CASRGPAYEQYF. DNA for the CDR3: TGTGCCAGCAGGGGTCCCGCCTACGAGCAGTACTTC. The entire variable domain, with the rest obtained from reference TRBV5-8 and TRBJ2-7, is as follows: EAGVTQSPTHLIKTRGQQATLRCSPISGHTSVYWYQQALGLGLQFLLWYDEGEERNRGNFPPRFSGRQFPNYSSELNVNALELEDSALYLCASRGPAYEQYFGPGTRLTVT.